Below, 4 T cell receptor beta chains from the same sample are listed, as sequenced in a study of graft-versus-host responses after intestinal transplantation. These TCRs are of unknown antigen specificity. Produced via immunoSEQ multiplex PCR; TCRdb's table is partial and in-frame only. This sample has 110,000 to 150,000 clones, with about nine tenths found just once. Sequencing used unstimulated CD4+ T cells sorted from spleen or lymph node cells, obtained before intestinal transplant. The receptors come from a human donor who received an intestinal transplant.

The chain couples TRBV7-3 to TRBJ2-2, with 8 bases fitting TRBD2. CDR1 SGHTA and CDR2 FQGTGA come from the germline V gene. V dropped 4 bases and J dropped 0; count of bases not matched to a gene: 4. The CDR3 spans 16 residues. CDR3 amino acids: CASSSTLAANTGELFF. Here the CDR3 DNA reads TGTGCCAGCAGCTCGACACTAGCGGCGAACACCGGGGAGCTGTTTTTT.

This chain connects TRBV5-4 to TRBJ2-7, with 8 bases matching TRBD1. Trimming at V came to 0 bases and at J to 3 bases, leaving 5 bases not matched to a gene. The CDR3 extends over 15 amino acids. Germline loops: CDR1 SGHNT, CDR2 YYREEE (reference sequence). CDR3 residues: CASSLEVGQVYEQYF. In DNA, the CDR3 is TGTGCCAGCAGCTTGGAGGTGGGACAGGTCTACGAGCAGTACTTC.

In DNA form, the CDR3 reads TGTGCCAGCAGCGAAAGGGTTAATGTTGAAAAACTGTTTTTT. It encodes CASSERVNVEKLFF. The chain recombines TRBV6-1 with TRBJ1-4; D uncertain. The V end was cut by 6 bases, the J end by 7 bases, with 15 bases between. Germline CDR1 MNHNS, CDR2 SASEGT. The CDR3 is made up of 14 amino acids.

As regards this clone: This same CDR3 is encoded by further DNA sequences in the sample. V usage is TRBV6-5 and J usage is TRBJ1-2; TRBD1 is a possible D gene (6 bases). Germline V CDR1 and CDR2: MNHEY, SVGAGI. The CDR3 runs 13 residues. V was trimmed by 5 bases and J by 4 bases, leaving 11 bases between them. CDR3 in amino acids: CASSEQGAYGYTF. CDR3 DNA sequence: TGTGCCAGCAGTGAACAGGGTGCCTATGGCTACACCTTC.